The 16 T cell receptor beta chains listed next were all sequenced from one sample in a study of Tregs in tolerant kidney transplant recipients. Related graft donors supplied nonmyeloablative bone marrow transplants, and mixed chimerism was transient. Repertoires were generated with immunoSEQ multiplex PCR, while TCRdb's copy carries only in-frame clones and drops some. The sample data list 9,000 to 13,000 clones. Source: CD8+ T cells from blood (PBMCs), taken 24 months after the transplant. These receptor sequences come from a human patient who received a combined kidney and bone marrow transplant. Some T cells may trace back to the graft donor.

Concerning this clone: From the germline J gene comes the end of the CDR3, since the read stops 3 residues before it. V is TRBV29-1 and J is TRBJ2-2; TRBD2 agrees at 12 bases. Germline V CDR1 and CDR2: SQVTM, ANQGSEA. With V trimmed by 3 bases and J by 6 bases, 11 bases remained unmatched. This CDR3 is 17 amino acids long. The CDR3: CSVDGLAGGPISGELFF. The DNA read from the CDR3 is TGCAGCGTTGATGGCCTAGCGGGAGGGCCGATTTCCGGGGAG.

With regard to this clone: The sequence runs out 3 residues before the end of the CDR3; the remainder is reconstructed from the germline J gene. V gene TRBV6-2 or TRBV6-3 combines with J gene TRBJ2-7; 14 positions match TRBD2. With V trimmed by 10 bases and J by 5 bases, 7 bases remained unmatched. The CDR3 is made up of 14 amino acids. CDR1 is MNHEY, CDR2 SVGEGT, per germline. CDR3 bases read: TGTGCCATTGCTGGGACTAGCGGGAGTGACGAG. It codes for CAIAGTSGSDE. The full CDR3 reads CAIAGTSGSDEQYF.

The chain's CDR3 is CSARDPGGDAGPYNSPLHF. The part of the CDR3 DNA that was read is TGCAGTGCTAGAGATCCGGGGGGGGACGCGGGGCCCTATAATTCACCC. The genes are TRBV20-1 and TRBJ1-6, with a weak D call TRBD1 (5 bases). Coverage ceases 3 residues before the CDR3 finishes, and the germline J gene fills in the end. This CDR3 has 19 residues. CDR1 DFQATT and CDR2 SNEGSKA come from the germline V gene (reference sequence). V shed 0 bases and J shed 2 bases, with 20 bases lying between them.

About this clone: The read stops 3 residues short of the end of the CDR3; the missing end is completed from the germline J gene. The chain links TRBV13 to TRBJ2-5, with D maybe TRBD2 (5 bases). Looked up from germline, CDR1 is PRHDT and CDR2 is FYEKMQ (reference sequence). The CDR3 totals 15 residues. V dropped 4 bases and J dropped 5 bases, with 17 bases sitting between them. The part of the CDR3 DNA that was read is TGTGCCAGCAGCTCCGTGGGTAGCGTGGGTGAGACC. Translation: CASSSVGSVGET. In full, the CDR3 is CASSSVGSVGETQYF. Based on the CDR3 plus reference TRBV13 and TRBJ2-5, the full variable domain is AAGVIQSPRHLIKEKRETATLKCYPIPRHDTVYWYQQGPGQDPQFLISFYEKMQSDKGSIPDRFSAQQFSDYHSELNMSSLELGDSALYFCASSSVGSVGETQYFGPGTRLLVL.

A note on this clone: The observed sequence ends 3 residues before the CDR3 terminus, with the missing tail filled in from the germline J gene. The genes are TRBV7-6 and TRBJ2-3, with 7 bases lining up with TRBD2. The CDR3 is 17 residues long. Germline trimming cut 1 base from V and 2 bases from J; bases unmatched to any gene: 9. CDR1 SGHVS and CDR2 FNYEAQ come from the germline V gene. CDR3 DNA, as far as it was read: TGTGCCAGCAGCTTAGATCATAGCGGGTTCCCCACAGATACG. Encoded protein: CASSLDHSGFPTDT. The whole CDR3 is CASSLDHSGFPTDTQYF.

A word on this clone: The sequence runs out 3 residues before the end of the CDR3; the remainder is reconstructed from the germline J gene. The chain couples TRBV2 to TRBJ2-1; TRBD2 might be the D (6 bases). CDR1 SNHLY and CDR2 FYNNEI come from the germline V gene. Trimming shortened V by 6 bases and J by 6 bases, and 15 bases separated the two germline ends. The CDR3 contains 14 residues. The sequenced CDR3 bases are TGTGCCAGCAGAGTCTCGGGGGAGCCCAATGAG. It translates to CASRVSGEPNE. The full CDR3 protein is CASRVSGEPNEQFF.

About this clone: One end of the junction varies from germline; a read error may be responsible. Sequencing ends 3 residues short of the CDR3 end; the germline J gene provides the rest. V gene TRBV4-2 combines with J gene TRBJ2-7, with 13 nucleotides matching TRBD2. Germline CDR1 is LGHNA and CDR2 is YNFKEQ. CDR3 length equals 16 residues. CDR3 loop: CASSQVLAGGNYEQYF. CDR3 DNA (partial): TGCGCCAGCAGCCAGGTACTAGCGGGAGGGAACTACGAG.

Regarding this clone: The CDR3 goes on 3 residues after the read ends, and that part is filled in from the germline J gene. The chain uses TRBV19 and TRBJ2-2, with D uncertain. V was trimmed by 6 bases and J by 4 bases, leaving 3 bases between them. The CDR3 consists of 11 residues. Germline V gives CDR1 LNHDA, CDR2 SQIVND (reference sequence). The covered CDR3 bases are TGTGCCAGTAGCAGCACCGGGGAG. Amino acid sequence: CASSSTGE. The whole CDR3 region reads CASSSTGELFF.

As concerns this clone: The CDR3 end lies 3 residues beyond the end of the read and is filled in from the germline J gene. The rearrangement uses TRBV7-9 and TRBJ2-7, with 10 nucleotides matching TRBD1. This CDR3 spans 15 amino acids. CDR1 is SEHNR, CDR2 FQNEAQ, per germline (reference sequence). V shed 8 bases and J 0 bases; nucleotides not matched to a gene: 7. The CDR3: CASRGTGAFSYEQYF. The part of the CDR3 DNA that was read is TGTGCCAGCCGGGGGACAGGGGCCTTCTCCTACGAG.

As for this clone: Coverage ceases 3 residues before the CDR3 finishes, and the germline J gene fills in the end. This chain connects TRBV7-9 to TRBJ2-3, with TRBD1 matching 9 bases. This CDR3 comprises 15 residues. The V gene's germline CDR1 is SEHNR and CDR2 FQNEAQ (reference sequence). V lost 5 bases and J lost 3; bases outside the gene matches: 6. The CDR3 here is CASSGDREETDTQYF. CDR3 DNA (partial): TGTGCCAGCAGCGGGGACAGGGAGGAGACAGATACG.

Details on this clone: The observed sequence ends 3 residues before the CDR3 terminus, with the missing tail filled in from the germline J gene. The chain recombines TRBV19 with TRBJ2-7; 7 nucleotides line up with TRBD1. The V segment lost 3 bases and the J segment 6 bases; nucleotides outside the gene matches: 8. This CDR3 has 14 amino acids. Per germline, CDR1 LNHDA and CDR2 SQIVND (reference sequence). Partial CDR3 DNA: TGTGCCAGTAGTATGTCAGCAGGGGGTTTCGAG. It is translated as CASSMSAGGFE. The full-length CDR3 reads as CASSMSAGGFEQYF. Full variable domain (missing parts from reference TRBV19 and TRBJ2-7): DGGITQSPKYLFRKEGQNVTLSCEQNLNHDAMYWYRQDPGQGLRLIYYSQIVNDFQKGDIAEGYSVSREKKESFPLTVTSAQKNPTAFYLCASSMSAGGFEQYFGPGTRLTVT.

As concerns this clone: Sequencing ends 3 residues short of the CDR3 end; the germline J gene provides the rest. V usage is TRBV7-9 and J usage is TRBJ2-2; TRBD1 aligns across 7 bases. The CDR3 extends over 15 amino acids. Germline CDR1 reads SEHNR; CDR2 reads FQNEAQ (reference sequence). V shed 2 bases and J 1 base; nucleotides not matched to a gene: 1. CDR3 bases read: TGTGCCAGCAGCTTAAGGGGGCGGAACACCGGGGAG. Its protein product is CASSLRGRNTGE. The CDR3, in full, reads CASSLRGRNTGELFF.

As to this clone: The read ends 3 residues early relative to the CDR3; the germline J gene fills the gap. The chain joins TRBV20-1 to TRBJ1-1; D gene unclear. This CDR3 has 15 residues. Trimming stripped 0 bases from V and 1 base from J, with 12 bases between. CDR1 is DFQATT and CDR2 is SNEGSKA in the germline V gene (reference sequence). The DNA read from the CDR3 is TGCAGTGCTAGAGATCTAGAGACGGCGAACACTGAA. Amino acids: CSARDLETANTE. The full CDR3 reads CSARDLETANTEAFF.

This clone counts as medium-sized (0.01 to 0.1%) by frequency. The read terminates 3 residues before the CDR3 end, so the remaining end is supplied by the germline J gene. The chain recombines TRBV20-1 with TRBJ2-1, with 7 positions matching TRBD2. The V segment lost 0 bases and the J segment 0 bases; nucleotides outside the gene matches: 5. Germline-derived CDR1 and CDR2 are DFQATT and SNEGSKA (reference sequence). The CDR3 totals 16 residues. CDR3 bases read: TGCAGTGCTAGAGATTACGGCGGGAGCTCCTACAATGAG. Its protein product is CSARDYGGSSYNE. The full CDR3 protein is CSARDYGGSSYNEQFF.

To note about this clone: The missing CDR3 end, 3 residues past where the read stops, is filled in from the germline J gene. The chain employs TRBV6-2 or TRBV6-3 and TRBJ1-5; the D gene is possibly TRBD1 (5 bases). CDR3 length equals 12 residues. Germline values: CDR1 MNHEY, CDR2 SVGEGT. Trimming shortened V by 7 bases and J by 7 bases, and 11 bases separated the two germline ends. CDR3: CASTPGGQPQHF. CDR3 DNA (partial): TGTGCCAGCACCCCGGGGGGGCAGCCC.

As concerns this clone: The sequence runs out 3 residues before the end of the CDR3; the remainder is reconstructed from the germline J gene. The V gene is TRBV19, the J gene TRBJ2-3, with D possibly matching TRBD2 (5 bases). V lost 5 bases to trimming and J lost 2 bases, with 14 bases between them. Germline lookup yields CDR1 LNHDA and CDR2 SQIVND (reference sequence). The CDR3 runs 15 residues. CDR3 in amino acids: CASSPLGLFTDTQYF. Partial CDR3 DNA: TGTGCCAGTAGTCCACTCGGACTGTTCACAGATACG.